What follows describes a single T cell receptor (beta chain). This clone's antigen is unknown. Base qualities are not provided; no much larger clone lies one nucleotide away. The data stem from a study of T cell repertoires in ileal Crohn's disease (dated by TCRdb to about 2019). In the study overall: The median duration of disease was around 8 years, and at the time of surgery less than 40% of patients were active smokers. Every patient underwent surgery because of a complication, which was stricturing disease in around 60% of cases and penetrating disease in approximately 40%. About half of the patients received postoperative therapy: 11 received thiopurines and roughly 19 received anti-TNF agents. TCR repertoire analysis was performed in fewer than 70 Crohn's disease patients drawn from a prospective multicentre cohort. The study was conducted in parallel with a multicentre cohort built to find predictors of early endoscopic recurrence after ileocolonic resection. Endoscopic postoperative recurrence was defined by a Rutgeerts score above i0. A total of around 170 mucosal samples from roughly 60 patients were sequenced, collected from several sites on the surgical specimen as well as at postoperative endoscopy. Findings and caveats that apply to the study as a whole: Only a subgroup of patients, of unstated size, had mucosal CD4 and CD8 T cells sorted and sequenced. Patients who were active smokers at surgery had a significantly higher proportion of clonal expansions than non-smokers (around 26% vs 18%, p=0.02). Higher percentages of high-frequency clones at the time of surgery were linked to endoscopic recurrence, and every patient with clonality above 26.8% (18/57) had recurrence. More high-frequency clones were carried by sorted CD8 T cells than by CD4 T cells, suggesting that mucosal expansions were mainly CD8.

Unmatched junction bases come to 8, with V trimmed by 4 bases and J by 5 bases. Spanning cysteine to phenylalanine, the CDR3 consists of 15 amino acids. Only the CDR3 DNA stays, 45 bases, in frame from base 1. CDR1 and CDR2 were assigned from the germline V gene as MNHEY and SVGAGI. Roughly 500 nanograms of biopsy DNA per sample were submitted for commercial TCRB immunosequencing. A two-step, amplification bias-controlled multiplex PCR was used by Adaptive Biotechnology to amplify CDR3 regions from genomic DNA. Primers for every V and J gene segment were used in the first PCR, and barcodes and Illumina adapters were added in the second PCR. An Illumina instrument was used to sequence the CDR3 libraries. Concerning the study's data processing: The analysis used both the pipelines supplied by the vendor and custom analysis of the raw data in R/Bioconductor with R version 3.3.0. Clonality, which ranges from 0 to 1, was calculated as the inverse of the normalised Shannon entropy across all productive clones. High-frequency clones were defined as the share of the repertoire occupied by the top 100 clones, with only clones passing a 95% confidence test being retained. The Simpson index measured repertoire diversity, and the Morisita-Horn index measured overlap between samples. As stored in TCRdb, this immuneACCESS dataset retains in-frame rearrangements with V and J assigned. A fraction of the clones does not appear; measured against another copy, unresolved V genes explain less than half of the discrepancy, and the remainder lacks a known reason. Clonal size and the V and J genes are those of that table, whereas D and trimming came from the DNA. The sample records around 15,000 clones, nearly 90% of which are singletons. The ten largest clones take up 3.7% of the sample.

Adults with ileal or ileocolonic Crohn's disease and an indication for ileocolonic resection were eligible for inclusion. Whole ileal mucosal biopsies were stored frozen at -80°C before DNA extraction. A TRizol-based method was used to extract genomic DNA from the frozen whole biopsies, and the DNA was quantified with a NanoDrop 2000 spectrophotometer. Sequencing was done on a sample of ileal tissue. The rearranged segments are TRBV6-5 and TRBJ1-5, with 7 bases aligning to TRBD1. This TCR came from an adult with Crohn's disease. CDR3 reads: CASSSVQGYDQPQHF. Read as DNA, the sequence is TGTGCCAGCAGTTCAGTACAGGGGTATGATCAGCCCCAGCATTTT.